The 23 T cell receptor beta chains below come from one sample, sequenced in a study of T cell repertoires in cytomegalovirus infection. These receptors lack a known antigen. TCRdb reprocessed the reads via MiXCR and lists one record per CDR3 protein. The data show 700,000 to 900,000 distinct CDR3 sequences, under 35% seen once. The sample in question was cultured CD8+ T cells from PBMCs, obtained from culture after CMV antigen stimulation. The receptors were sampled from a human donor in good health (CMV status not recorded). Some clones in this sample may be carry-over from other donors' samples.

The V call is TRBV13, the J call TRBJ1-4, with 7 bases lining up with TRBD1. The CDR3 covers 16 residues. V gave up 4 bases and J gave up 4 bases; unmatched junction bases: 9. CDR1 PRHDT and CDR2 FYEKMQ come from the germline V gene (reference sequence). In nucleotides, the CDR3 is TGTGCCAGCAGCTCTATGGAACAGGGGATTAATGAAAAACTGTTTTTT. Translating it yields CASSSMEQGINEKLFF.

This clonotype was observed a handful of times. The chain links TRBV12-5 to TRBJ1-1; a weak D match, TRBD1 (5 bases). V was clipped by 2 bases and J by 0 bases, with 13 bases between them. The germline V gene has CDR1 LGHNT and CDR2 FRNRAP. The CDR3 has 16 residues. The chain's CDR3 is CASGLMGGNMNTEAFF. Here the CDR3 DNA reads TGTGCTAGTGGTTTGATGGGGGGGAATATGAACACTGAAGCTTTCTTT. Full variable domain (outside the CDR3, taken from reference TRBV12-5 and TRBJ1-1): DARVTQTPRHKVTEMGQEVTMRCQPILGHNTVFWYRQTMMQGLELLAYFRNRAPLDDSGMPKDRFSAEMPDATLATLKIQPSEPRDSAVYFCASGLMGGNMNTEAFFGQGTRLTVV.

The rearrangement links TRBV28 to TRBJ2-7, with no clear D. The CDR3 contains 11 residues. Per the germline V gene, CDR1 is MDHEN and CDR2 is SYDVKM. V lost 8 bases, J lost 4 bases, and 9 bases lay in between. The CDR3 sequence: CASSDPYEQYV. In DNA form, the CDR3 reads TGTGCCAGCTCCGACCCGTACGAGCAGTACGTC.

The CDR3 sequence is CASSHLAGVLDEQFF. For the CDR3, the DNA is TGCGCCAGCAGCCATCTAGCGGGGGTATTGGATGAGCAGTTCTTC. The chain is built from TRBV4-3 and TRBJ2-1, with TRBD2 matching 10 bases. Trimming removed 3 bases from V and 8 bases from J; junction bases left unmatched: 7. This CDR3 spans 15 amino acids. CDR1 is LGHNA and CDR2 is YSLEER in the germline V gene.

This clonotype was counted many times. CDR3 in amino acids: CASSVSTERETQYF. CDR3 DNA sequence: TGTGCCAGCAGTGTCAGCACTGAGAGAGAGACCCAGTACTTC. This chain links TRBV25-1 with TRBJ2-5, with D unresolved. The germline V and J ends were trimmed by 4 bases and 4 bases, with 13 bases remaining between them. This CDR3 region has 14 residues. Looked up from germline, CDR1 is MGHDK and CDR2 is SYGVNS.

V gene TRBV7-6 combines with J gene TRBJ1-1; the D gene is possibly TRBD1 (6 bases). The CDR3 has 16 amino acids. With 4 bases removed from V and 1 base from J, the gap between germline ends came to 16 bases. CDR1 is SGHVS, CDR2 FNYEAQ, per germline. The CDR3 reads CASSSYRETENTEAFF. In DNA, the CDR3 is TGTGCCAGCAGCTCCTACAGGGAGACGGAGAACACTGAAGCTTTCTTT. The full variable domain, rest sourced from reference TRBV7-6 and TRBJ1-1, is GAGVSQSPRYKVTKRGQDVALRCDPISGHVSLYWYRQALGQGPEFLTYFNYEAQQDKSGLPNDRFSAERPEGSISTLTIQRTEQRDSAMYRCASSSYRETENTEAFFGQGTRLTVV.

Comment on this clonotype: A much larger clone sits a single nucleotide away, making a read error possible. The rearrangement links TRBV7-2 to TRBJ1-1; D not certain. Germline V gene sequence: CDR1 SGHTA, CDR2 FQGNSA. The CDR3 covers 15 residues. The CDR3: CASSLNSGWNTQAFF. The CDR3, as DNA: TGTGCCAGCAGCTTAAATTCGGGCTGGAACACTCAAGCTTTCTTT.

This clonotype was detected only a few times. The chain employs TRBV6-5 and TRBJ2-3; 9 positions agree with TRBD2. Losses at the gene ends were 5 bases for V and 5 bases for J; bases not matched to a gene: 8. CDR1 and CDR2 from the germline V gene are MNHEY and SVGAGI. This CDR3 has 15 residues. The CDR3 region has the DNA TGTGCCAGCAGTCCGCTAGCGGGGCTTGTAGATACGCAGTATTTT. Translating it yields CASSPLAGLVDTQYF.

This clonotype has just one count. V gene TRBV7-6 combines with J gene TRBJ1-1; 7 bases line up with TRBD1. The CDR3 is 15 amino acids. Per germline, CDR1 SGHVS and CDR2 FNYEAQ. The junction had 9 bases not matched to a gene; V was cut back by 7 bases and J by 1 base. CDR3 nucleotide sequence: TGTGCCAGCACCTCCGTGGCAGGGGGGAACACTGAAGCTTTCTTT. It codes for CASTSVAGGNTEAFF. Supplemented by reference TRBV7-6 and TRBJ1-1, the full variable domain reads GAGVSQSPRYKVTKRGQDVALRCDPISGHVSLYWYRQALGQGPEFLTYFNYEAQQDKSGLPNDRFSAERPEGSISTLTIQRTEQRDSAMYRCASTSVAGGNTEAFFGQGTRLTVV.

The chain's CDR3 is CASSYIYTDSLYNEQFF. In nucleotides, the CDR3 is TGTGCCAGCAGCTACATCTATACGGACAGTTTGTACAATGAGCAGTTCTTC. The rearrangement joins TRBV7-9 to TRBJ2-1, with D possibly matching TRBD1 (6 bases). The CDR3 covers 17 residues. V was trimmed by 4 bases and J by 4 bases, leaving 20 bases between them. From germline, CDR1 is SEHNR and CDR2 FQNEAQ (reference sequence).

The genes are TRBV6-1 and TRBJ1-1, with D unclear. V lost 3 bases and J lost 11, with 10 bases in between. This CDR3 has 11 amino acids. Germline values: CDR1 MNHNS, CDR2 SASEGT. CDR3 residues: CASSDPIVAFF. The DNA of the CDR3 is TGTGCCAGCAGTGATCCCATAGTGGCTTTCTTT.

The chain is built from TRBV20-1 and TRBJ2-3; 7 bases line up with TRBD2. J gave up 8 bases and V 2 bases, and 10 bases lay outside the gene matches. The CDR3 is 14 amino acids. CDR1 is DFQATT, CDR2 SNEGSKA, per germline (reference sequence). The CDR3 spells CSARKGRERGTQYF. The CDR3 DNA sequence: TGCAGTGCTAGAAAAGGGAGGGAGAGGGGTACGCAGTATTTT.

With respect to this clonotype: Germline is not matched at one junction end, which may reflect a read error. The chain joins TRBV19 to TRBJ2-1; D ambiguous. Germline loops: CDR1 LNHDA, CDR2 SQIVND (reference sequence). The CDR3 covers 14 residues. CDR3 amino acids: CTSSHWGQYNEQFF. CDR3 nucleotides: TGTACCAGTAGTCACTGGGGTCAATACAATGAGCAGTTCTTC.

This clonotype was counted between two and nine times. The CDR3 coding sequence is TGTGCCAGCAGCCCCGGACCGGCCCGAGAAAAACTGTTTTTT. Protein: CASSPGPAREKLFF. The chain has TRBV6-1 and TRBJ1-4, with D uncertain. CDR3 size: 14 residues. Germline values: CDR1 MNHNS, CDR2 SASEGT. V shed 6 bases and J shed 8 bases, with 16 bases lying between them.

This clonotype showed up just a few times. The J gene is TRBJ2-6, the V gene TRBV9, with a tentative D call TRBD2 (7 bases). This CDR3 is built from 19 residues. Germline values: CDR1 SGDLS, CDR2 YYNGEE. Trimming took 3 bases from V and 0 from J, leaving 19 bases between them. CDR3 protein: CASSGGGHSIRSGANVLTF. CDR3 sequence (DNA): TGTGCCAGCAGCGGCGGGGGACACAGTATCCGCTCTGGGGCCAACGTCCTGACTTTC.

This clonotype showed up many times. The chain links TRBV12-3 or TRBV12-4 to TRBJ2-3; D gene unclear. V lost 0 bases and J lost 3, with 7 bases in between. The length of the CDR3 is 14 residues. CDR3 in amino acids: CASSLAGKTDTQYF. CDR3 in DNA: TGTGCCAGCAGTTTAGCGGGGAAGACAGATACGCAGTATTTT.

This clonotype showed up just a few times. V and J are TRBV7-6 and TRBJ2-3, with TRBD2 identical over 9 bases. Germline V gene sequence: CDR1 SGHVS, CDR2 FNYEAQ. This CDR3 contains 16 residues. J was trimmed by 4 bases and V by 5 bases; bases with no gene match: 10. As DNA, the CDR3 is TGTGCCAGCAGCCCCCTGGCGGGGGGGCGGCCAGATACGCAGTATTTT. Its protein product is CASSPLAGGRPDTQYF. Full variable domain (remainder filled in from reference TRBV7-6 and TRBJ2-3): GAGVSQSPRYKVTKRGQDVALRCDPISGHVSLYWYRQALGQGPEFLTYFNYEAQQDKSGLPNDRFSAERPEGSISTLTIQRTEQRDSAMYRCASSPLAGGRPDTQYFGPGTRLTVL.

This chain links TRBV20-1 with TRBJ2-1, with D unclear. Germline lookup yields CDR1 DFQATT and CDR2 SNEGSKA (reference sequence). The V end was cut by 6 bases, the J end by 0 bases, with 12 bases between. CDR3 size: 14 residues. The CDR3 DNA reads as TGCAGTGCCCCCAGCGAGAGCTCCTACAATGAGCAGTTCTTC. This gives the protein CSAPSESSYNEQFF.

This clonotype was seen many times. The chain combines TRBV5-6 with TRBJ2-6, with 9 positions matching TRBD1. The CDR3 has 18 residues. J gave up 0 bases and V 4 bases, and 8 bases lay outside the gene matches. Germline lookup yields CDR1 SGHDT and CDR2 YYEEEE. CDR3 loop: CASSPPGQGFSGANVLTF. CDR3 DNA sequence: TGTGCCAGCAGCCCACCGGGACAGGGTTTCTCTGGGGCCAACGTCCTGACTTTC. Variable domain in full (rest from reference TRBV5-6 and TRBJ2-6): DAGVTQSPTHLIKTRGQQVTLRCSPKSGHDTVSWYQQALGQGPQFIFQYYEEEERQRGNFPDRFSGHQFPNYSSELNVNALLLGDSALYLCASSPPGQGFSGANVLTFGAGSRLTVL.

This clonotype was seen many times. The V gene is TRBV6-5, the J gene TRBJ2-5; 8 bases fit TRBD1. J gave up 4 bases and V 5 bases, and 3 bases lay outside the gene matches. The CDR3 loop spans 13 amino acids. CDR1 and CDR2 from the germline V gene are MNHEY and SVGAGI. The DNA for the CDR3 is TGTGCCAGCAGTCCTACAGGGGGAGAGACCCAGTACTTC. It is translated as CASSPTGGETQYF.

This clonotype was detected a few times. The V and J genes are TRBV27 and TRBJ1-5, with 8 bases lining up with TRBD1. The CDR3 totals 16 residues. Trimming removed 5 bases from V and 7 bases from J; junction bases left unmatched: 13. Germline-derived CDR1 and CDR2 are MNHEY and SMNVEV (reference sequence). CDR3 nucleotide sequence: TGTGCCAGCAGTCCCGACCCCCAGGGGGCAAGACAGCCCCAGCATTTT. Its translation: CASSPDPQGARQPQHF.

In this sample, this clonotype turned up a few times. The chain uses TRBV6-1 and TRBJ1-1; D unclear. Deletions cut 0 bases from V and 2 bases from J, with 1 base between. Germline V CDR1 and CDR2: MNHNS, SASEGT. CDR3 length: 12 residues. For the CDR3, the DNA is TGTGCCAGCAGTGAAGCCAACACTGAAGCTTTCTTT. Translating it yields CASSEANTEAFF.

This clonotype was observed once. The chain employs TRBV20-1 and TRBJ2-5; 9 nucleotides line up with TRBD2. The CDR3 runs 16 residues. The V gene's germline CDR1 is DFQATT and CDR2 SNEGSKA (reference sequence). The ends lost 1 base at V and 5 bases at J; junction bases unmatched: 11. The CDR3 DNA sequence: TGCAGTGCTAGAGTTAGCGGGGGCCTAAAGAAGGAGACCCAGTACTTC. It specifies CSARVSGGLKKETQYF.